This TCR beta chain was retrieved from a study of blood T cell repertoires in COVID-19. Study at large: PBMCs, B-cell-depleted T cells, or T cells were the source of the cDNA or gDNA that made up the material.

Data came from immunoSEQ multiplex PCR; TCRdb stores just in-frame clones and leaves some out. The profile shows some 290,000 clones, around 89% of them singletons. A Seattle source enrolled patients during active infection and followed them longitudinally. The CDR3 totals 13 residues. V dropped 0 bases and J dropped 6 bases, with 6 bases sitting between them. Germline values: CDR1 SGHDN, CDR2 FVKESK. The chain recombines TRBV14 with TRBJ2-4, with D hard to call. The clonotype originates from a middle-aged woman with COVID-19, enrolled during active disease. Material for sequencing was peripheral blood. The CDR3 DNA reads TGTGCCAGCAGCCAAGACAGTTTAAACATTCAGTACTTC. Protein product: CASSQDSLNIQYF.